The clone carrying this TCR beta chain was counted between two and nine times. These data originate in a study of T-cell memory formation after mild COVID-19. V shed 5 bases and J shed 5 bases, with 18 bases lying between them. CDR1 and CDR2 from the germline V gene are MNHNS and SASEGT. The CDR3 spans 15 residues. TCRdb re-called the 5' RACE reads through MiXCR, storing one row per CDR3 protein. The sample yields a few hundred thousand distinct CDR3 sequences, approximately 15% seen once. The sequence was obtained from a man between 18 and 29 years old who had mild COVID-19 (a few samples of this study predate the infection). Cell type and time point are not known. The chain joins TRBV6-1 to TRBJ1-2; D call uncertain. The specimen sequenced was PBMCs or a T cell subset sorted from them (not recorded which). The CDR3, as DNA: TGTGCCAGCAGTTCCAGCGGCTGGGAGGCTTATGGCTACACCTTC. Translated: CASSSSGWEAYGYTF.